The text below deals with one TCR beta chain. The data stem from a study of blood T cell repertoires in COVID-19. Study in general: The origin of the acute and convalescent COVID-19 samples was the United States, Italy and Spain. Sample material is recorded as cDNA or gDNA derived from T cells, B-cell-depleted T cells, or PBMCs.

The trim removed 7 bases at V and 4 bases at J, leaving 2 bases unmatched. The CDR3 loop spans 14 amino acids. Germline lookup yields CDR1 KGHDR and CDR2 SFDVKD. Per the study methods: Nucleated cell number was recorded as an estimate derived from reference gene primer amplification. Repertoires were generated with immunoSEQ multiplex PCR, while TCRdb's copy carries only in-frame clones and drops some. That table gives V, J and clone size, and the DNA gave D and trimming. This sample carries hundreds of thousands of clones, around 88% of them seen once, and the ten largest clones take 8.2%. This clonotype was obtained from a woman aged 45 to 65 with acute or convalescent COVID-19. Sequencing was done on a sample of peripheral blood. The chain has TRBV24-1 and TRBJ2-3; 12 bases agree with TRBD1. DNA of the CDR3: TGTGCCACCAGGGGACAGGGGGCTTCAGATACGCAGTATTTT. This sequence encodes CATRGQGASDTQYF.